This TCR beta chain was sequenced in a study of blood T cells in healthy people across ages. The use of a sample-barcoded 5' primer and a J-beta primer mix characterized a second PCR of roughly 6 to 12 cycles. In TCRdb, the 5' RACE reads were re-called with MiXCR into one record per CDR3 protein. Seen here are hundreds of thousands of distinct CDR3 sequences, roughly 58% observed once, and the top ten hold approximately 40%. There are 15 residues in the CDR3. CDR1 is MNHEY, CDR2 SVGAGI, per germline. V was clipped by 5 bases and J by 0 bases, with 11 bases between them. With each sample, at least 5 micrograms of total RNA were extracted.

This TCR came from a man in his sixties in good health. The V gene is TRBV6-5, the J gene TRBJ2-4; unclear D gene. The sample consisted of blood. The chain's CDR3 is CASSKRQLAKNIQYF. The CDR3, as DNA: TGTGCCAGCAGTAAGAGACAACTAGCCAAAAACATTCAGTACTTC.